This TCR beta chain was sequenced in a study of CD8+CD57+ T cells in acquired aplastic anemia. Study-level background: The DNA of sorted CD4+ and CD8+ cells averaged approximately 2.9 ug.

Sequenced patients had shown CD8+CD57+ cell expansion by flow cytometry. All participating patients were living with severe acquired aplastic anemia. No therapy was given to patients before blood sampling. TCR beta VDJ combinations and CDR3 sequences were profiled from genomic DNA. In TCRdb, the reads were re-called with MiXCR into one record per CDR3 protein. The sample holds 150,000 or so distinct CDR3 sequences, around 48% seen once. Trimming removed 3 bases from V and 5 bases from J, with 8 bases in between. The CDR3 has 13 amino acids. Germline CDR1 KGHDR, CDR2 SFDVKD. The V and J genes are TRBV24-1 and TRBJ2-3; unclear D gene. The sample consisted of sorted CD4+, CD8+, or CD8+CD57+ T cells (not recorded which) from PBMCs. This TCR was recovered from a human donor with aplastic anemia. The DNA for the CDR3 is TGTGCCACCAGTGATAACAAGCGAGATACGCAGTATTTT. Residues: CATSDNKRDTQYF.